One TCR beta chain is described in this entry. V was clipped by 6 bases and J by 10 bases, with 25 bases between them. Per the germline V gene, CDR1 is MDHEN and CDR2 is SYDVKM. CDR3 length: 17 residues. This record comes from a study of T cell responses to AZD1222 COVID-19 vaccine. Here immunoSEQ multiplex PCR was the method, and the copy in TCRdb shows in-frame clones only, minus some. The sample records 65,000 to 85,000 clones, roughly 88% being singletons. Source: peripheral blood, taken 28 days after the second AZD1222 dose. The TCR comes from an adult who received the AZD1222 COVID-19 vaccine. This chain uses TRBV28 with TRBJ1-6; D unresolved. Written as DNA, the CDR3 is TGTGCCAGCAGCCTCCCGGGCCAGATAGGGTTAAAGTCACCCCTCCACTTT. It yields the protein CASSLPGQIGLKSPLHF.